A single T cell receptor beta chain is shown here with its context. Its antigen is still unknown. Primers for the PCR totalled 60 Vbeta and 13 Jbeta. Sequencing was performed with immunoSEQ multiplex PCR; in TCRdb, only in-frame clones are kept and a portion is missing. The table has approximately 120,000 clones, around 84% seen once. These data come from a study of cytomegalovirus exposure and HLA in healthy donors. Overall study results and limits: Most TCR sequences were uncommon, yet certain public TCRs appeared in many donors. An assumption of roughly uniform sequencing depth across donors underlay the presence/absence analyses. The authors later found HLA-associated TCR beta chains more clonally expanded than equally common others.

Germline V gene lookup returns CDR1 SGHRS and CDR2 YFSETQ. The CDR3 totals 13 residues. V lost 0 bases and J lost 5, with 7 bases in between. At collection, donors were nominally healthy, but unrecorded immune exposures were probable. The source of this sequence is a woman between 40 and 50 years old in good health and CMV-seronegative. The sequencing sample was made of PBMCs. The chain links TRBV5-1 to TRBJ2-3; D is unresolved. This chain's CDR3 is CASSLASRDTQYF. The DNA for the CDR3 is TGCGCCAGCAGCTTGGCCTCGAGAGATACGCAGTATTTT.